This TCR beta chain was sequenced for a study of T cell clonality in common variable immunodeficiency. Germline V gene sequence: CDR1 GTSNPN, CDR2 SVGIG (reference sequence). The length of the CDR3 is 13 residues. This clone was observed many times. Its antigen is unidentified. The read terminates 3 residues before the CDR3 end, so the remaining end is supplied by the germline J gene. The study, taken as a whole, reports: The cause of increased CVID clonality remains unclear without subpopulation sequencing. Fewer TCRbeta clones were shared among CVID subjects than controls.

Control and CVID samples contributed equal amounts of genomic DNA. The protocol was immunoSEQ multiplex PCR, while the TCRdb copy is restricted to in-frame clones and leaves out a portion. The sample contains tens of thousands of clones, none of them singletons. Blood samples were heparinized, 5 to 8 ml per donor. Sequencing was performed on peripheral blood mononuclear cells. The chain employs TRBV30 and TRBJ1-2; 8 nucleotides match TRBD1. This clonotype originated in a person between 18 and 75 years old in good health. The CDR3 sequence: CAWSKGTGGGYTF. CDR3 DNA, as far as it was read: TGTGCCTGGAGTAAGGGGACAGGAGGAGGC.